This T cell receptor (beta chain) is drawn from a study of relationships among human T cell subsets (dated by TCRdb to the early 2010s). With respect to the entire study: The study sequenced eight distinct T cell populations from blood: pan T, CD8 cytotoxic, regulatory, Th1, Th2, naive plus transitional, activated and memory cells. Overall study results and their limits: A CD4+CD8+ double-positive population could not be ruled out by the bead-based sorting. The substantial sharing of CDR3s among Th1, Th2 and regulatory T cells was interpreted as suggesting that cell fate choices are stochastic. More than 60% of CD8+ cytotoxic sequences came from clones with more than 100 reads, while the regulatory and Th2 subsets showed few clones of that size. No statistically significant differences in V, D and J usage, CDR3 length or N-nucleotide additions were observed among the seven subsets.

From the CD45RA-negative fraction, anti-CD45RO beads were used to select memory T cells as CD45RA-RO+ cells. To isolate the T cell subsets, Miltenyi superparamagnetic beads coated with subset-specific monoclonal antibodies were used. Every T cell population was isolated from peripheral blood. Whole blood was subjected to Ficoll separation to obtain mononuclear cells, from which monocytes were subsequently depleted using anti-CD14 microbeads. Right after isolation, the cell populations were resuspended in RNAprotect reagent. CDR3 length: 12 amino acids, cysteine to phenylalanine. Of all the DNA, just the CDR3 is kept, 36 bases in frame from base 1. According to the germline V gene (reference sequence), CDR1 reads DFQATT and CDR2 reads SNEGSKA. V is pared back by 6 bases and J by 3 bases, with 11 bases lying between the germline termini. Preparation of the library involved multiplex PCR. Sequencing was carried out with a 454 GS FLX. TCR alpha and beta CDR3 regions were amplified from mRNA by semiquantitative ARM-PCR. In ARM-PCR, tagged nested gene-specific primers were used first, and exponential amplification was then carried out by communal superprimers. Exonuclease was used to remove the nested primers before the first-round PCR products went through the second amplification round. Sequencing of the amplicons was performed on the 454 platform, which allows millions of DNA fragments to be sequenced rapidly without cloning bias. A read mappable to both V and J germline segments was defined as an effective read. The paper's processing steps were these. Reads were assigned to germline V, D and J segments with IRmap, which uses pyromap, a Smith-Waterman modification adapted to 454 sequencing errors. D-beta assignments were filtered with cutoffs set at the 99th percentile of alignment scores obtained from simulated random sequences. The amino acids between the conserved V-segment Y[YFLI]C motif and the J-segment [FW]GXGT motif were defined as CDR3. A compound Poisson process model, previously applied to large-scale EST data, was used to estimate repertoire diversity. A procedure for detecting cross-contamination was applied so that sample contamination could be argued against as the origin of shared CDR3s. TCRdb handled the public reads itself, with Q25 trimming in fastp and clone calling in MiXCR, and kept productive beta chains. When rows share a CDR3 protein, they turn into one entry using the most common DNA and genes. In this record, the V and J calls reflect TCRdb's handling and not the investigators' own analysis. The sample table contains more than 8,500 distinct CDR3 sequences; only one count was recorded for roughly 54% of them. The top ten hold approximately 5% of the sample.

In this sample, this clonotype turned up a few times. Its binding antigen is unknown. There are no base qualities to consult, and no much larger clone falls within one base. This TCR was recovered from a man aged 35 to 55 in good health. The sequenced material came from memory T cells sorted from blood. The intended sense of this specimen's cell subset or site label: CD45RA-RO+ memory T cells. The chain was built from TRBV20-1 and TRBJ1-1; the D region possibly corresponds to TRBD1 (6 bases align). The CDR3 protein: CSAPGQYTEAFF. In nucleotides, the sequence is TGCAGTGCCCCTGGACAGTACACTGAAGCTTTCTTT.